This entry concerns a single T cell receptor beta chain. The V end was cut by 0 bases, the J end by 2 bases, with 11 bases between. Germline CDR1 reads SGDLS; CDR2 reads YYNGEE. This CDR3 comprises 15 residues. The sample belongs to a study of identical twins. TCRdb reprocessed the 5' RACE reads via MiXCR and lists one record per CDR3 protein. The top ten hold about 1.5% of the sample, which has hundreds of thousands of distinct CDR3 sequences, around 12% seen once. These data are also associated with another study on yellow fever vaccine responses in identical twins.

What was sequenced was PBMCs. The V call is TRBV9, the J call TRBJ1-1; TRBD1 might be the D (5 bases). The receptor was derived from a woman aged 18-35 years in good health. CDR3: CASSVGGSSNTEAFF. In DNA, the CDR3 is TGTGCCAGCAGCGTAGGGGGCTCGAGCAACACTGAAGCTTTCTTT.